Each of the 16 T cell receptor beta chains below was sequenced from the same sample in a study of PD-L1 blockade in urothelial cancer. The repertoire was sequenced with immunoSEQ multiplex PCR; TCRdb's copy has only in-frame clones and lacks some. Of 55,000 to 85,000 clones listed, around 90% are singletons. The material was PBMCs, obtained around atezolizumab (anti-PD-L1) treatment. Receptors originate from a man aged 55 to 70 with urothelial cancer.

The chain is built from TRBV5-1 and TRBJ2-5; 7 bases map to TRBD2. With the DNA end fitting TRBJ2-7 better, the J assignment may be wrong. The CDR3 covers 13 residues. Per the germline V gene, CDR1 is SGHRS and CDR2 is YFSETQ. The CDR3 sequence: CASSLSGGYEQYF. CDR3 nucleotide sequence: TGCGCCAGCAGCTTGTCGGGGGGCTACGAGCAGTACTTC.

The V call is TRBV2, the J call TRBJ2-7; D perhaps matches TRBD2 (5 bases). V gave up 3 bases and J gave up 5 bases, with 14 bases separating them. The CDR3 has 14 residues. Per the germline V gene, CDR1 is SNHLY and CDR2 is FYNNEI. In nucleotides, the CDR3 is TGTGCCAGCAGTGAGAGGGCCATTCGGAACGAGCAGTACTTC. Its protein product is CASSERAIRNEQYF.

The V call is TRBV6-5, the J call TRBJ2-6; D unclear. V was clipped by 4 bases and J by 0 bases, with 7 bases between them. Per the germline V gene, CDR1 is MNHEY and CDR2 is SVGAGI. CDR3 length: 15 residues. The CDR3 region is CASSSTTSGANVLTF. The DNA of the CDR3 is TGTGCCAGCAGTTCGACAACCTCTGGGGCCAACGTCCTGACTTTC.

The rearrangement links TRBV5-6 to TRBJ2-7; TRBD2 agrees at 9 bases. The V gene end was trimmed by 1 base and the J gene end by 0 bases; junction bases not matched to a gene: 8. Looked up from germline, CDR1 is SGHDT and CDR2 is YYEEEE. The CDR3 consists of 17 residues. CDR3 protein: CASSLLSSGISSYEQYF. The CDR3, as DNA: TGTGCCAGCAGCTTGCTTTCTAGCGGGATTAGCTCCTACGAGCAGTACTTC.

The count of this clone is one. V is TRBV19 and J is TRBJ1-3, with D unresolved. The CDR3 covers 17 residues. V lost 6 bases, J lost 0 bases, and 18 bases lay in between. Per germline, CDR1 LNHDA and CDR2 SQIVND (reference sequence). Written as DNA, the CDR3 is TGTGCCAGTAGCGTCGACCACAGCTTGACCTCTGGAAACACCATATATTTT. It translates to CASSVDHSLTSGNTIYF.

CDR3 residues: CASRGGLNTEAFF. The CDR3 DNA follows: TGTGCCAGCCGAGGAGGCTTGAACACTGAAGCTTTCTTT. The V call is TRBV18, the J call TRBJ1-1; D remains unclear. This CDR3 has 13 amino acids. V lost 8 bases and J 0 bases, leaving 10 bases between the germline ends. Per the germline V gene, CDR1 is KGHSH and CDR2 is LQKENI.

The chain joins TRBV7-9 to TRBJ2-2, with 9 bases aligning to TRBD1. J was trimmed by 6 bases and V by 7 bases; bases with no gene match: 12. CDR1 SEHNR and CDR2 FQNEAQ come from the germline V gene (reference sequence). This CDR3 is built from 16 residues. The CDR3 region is CASTRTGATIAGELFF. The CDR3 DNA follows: TGTGCCAGCACCCGGACAGGGGCTACAATCGCCGGGGAGCTGTTTTTT.

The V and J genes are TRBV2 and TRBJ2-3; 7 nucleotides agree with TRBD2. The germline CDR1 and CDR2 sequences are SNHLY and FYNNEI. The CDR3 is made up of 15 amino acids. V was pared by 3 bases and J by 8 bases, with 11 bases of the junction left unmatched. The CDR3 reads CASSEDLGGRGTQYF. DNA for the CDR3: TGTGCCAGCAGTGAGGATCTGGGAGGGCGAGGTACGCAGTATTTT.

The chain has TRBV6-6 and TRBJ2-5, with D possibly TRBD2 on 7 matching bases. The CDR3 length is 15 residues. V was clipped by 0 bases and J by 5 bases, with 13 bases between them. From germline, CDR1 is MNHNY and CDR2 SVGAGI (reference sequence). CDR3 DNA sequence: TGTGCCAGCAGTTACTCTGGGGGGGCCGAGGAGACCCAGTACTTC. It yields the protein CASSYSGGAEETQYF.

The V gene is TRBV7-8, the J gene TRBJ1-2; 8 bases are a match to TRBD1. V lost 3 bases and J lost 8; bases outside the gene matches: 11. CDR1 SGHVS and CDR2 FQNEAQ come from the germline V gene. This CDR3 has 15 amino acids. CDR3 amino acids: CASSLTLGQEGGYTF. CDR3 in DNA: TGTGCCAGCAGCTTGACATTGGGACAGGAAGGGGGCTACACCTTC.

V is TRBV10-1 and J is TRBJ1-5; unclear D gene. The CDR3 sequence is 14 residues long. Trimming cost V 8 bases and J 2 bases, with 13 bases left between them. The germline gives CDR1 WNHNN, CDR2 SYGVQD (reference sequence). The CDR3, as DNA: TGCGCCAGCTACGGGGAAAAGGGCAATCAGCCCCAGCATTTT. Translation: CASYGEKGNQPQHF.

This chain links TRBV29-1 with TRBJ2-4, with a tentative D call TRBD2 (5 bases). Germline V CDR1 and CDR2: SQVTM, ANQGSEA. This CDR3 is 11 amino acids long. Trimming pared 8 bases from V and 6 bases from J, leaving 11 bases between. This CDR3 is CSTTSLNIQYF. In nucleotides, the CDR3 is TGCAGCACAACTAGTCTAAACATTCAGTACTTC.

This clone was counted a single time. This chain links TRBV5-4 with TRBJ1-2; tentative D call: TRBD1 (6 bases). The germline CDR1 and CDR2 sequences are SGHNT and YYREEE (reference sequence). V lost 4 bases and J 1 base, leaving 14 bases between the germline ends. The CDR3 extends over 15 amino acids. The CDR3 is CASSPADRINYGYTF. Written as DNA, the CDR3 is TGTGCCAGCAGCCCAGCGGACAGAATTAACTATGGCTACACCTTC.

CDR3 DNA sequence: TGTGCCACCAGCAGAGGAGGAGGGTGGGGTAATGAGCAGTTCTTC. Protein: CATSRGGGWGNEQFF. The chain links TRBV15 to TRBJ2-1; D possibly corresponds to TRBD2 (6 bases). Trimming took 1 base from V and 7 from J, leaving 14 bases between them. The CDR3 is 15 residues long. Germline V CDR1 and CDR2: LNHNV, YYDKDF (reference sequence).

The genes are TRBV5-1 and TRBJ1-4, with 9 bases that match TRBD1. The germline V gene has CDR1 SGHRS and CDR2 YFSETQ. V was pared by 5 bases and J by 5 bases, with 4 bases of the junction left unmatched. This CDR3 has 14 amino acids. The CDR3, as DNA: TGCGCCAGCAGTCAGACAGGGGGGAATGAAAAACTGTTTTTT. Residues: CASSQTGGNEKLFF.

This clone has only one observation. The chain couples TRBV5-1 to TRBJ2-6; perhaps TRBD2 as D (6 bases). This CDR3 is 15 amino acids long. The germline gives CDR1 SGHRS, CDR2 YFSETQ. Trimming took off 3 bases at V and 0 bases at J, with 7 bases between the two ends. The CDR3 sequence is CASSSGSSGANVLTF. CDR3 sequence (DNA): TGCGCCAGCAGCTCCGGGAGCTCTGGGGCCAACGTCCTGACTTTC.